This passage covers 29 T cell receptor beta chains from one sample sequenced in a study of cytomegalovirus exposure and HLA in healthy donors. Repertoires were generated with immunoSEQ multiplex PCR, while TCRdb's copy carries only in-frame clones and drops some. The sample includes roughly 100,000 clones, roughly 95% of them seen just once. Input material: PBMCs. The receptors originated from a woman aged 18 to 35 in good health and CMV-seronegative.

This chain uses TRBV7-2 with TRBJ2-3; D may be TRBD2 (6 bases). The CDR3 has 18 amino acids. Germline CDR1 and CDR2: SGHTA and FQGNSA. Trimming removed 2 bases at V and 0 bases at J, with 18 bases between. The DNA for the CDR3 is TGTGCCAGCAGCTTACAAGTCGCACTAGCTTACAGCACAGATACGCAGTATTTT. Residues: CASSLQVALAYSTDTQYF. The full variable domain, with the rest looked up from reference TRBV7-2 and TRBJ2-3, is GAGVSQSPSNKVTEKGKDVELRCDPISGHTALYWYRQSLGQGLEFLIYFQGNSAPDKSGLPSDRFSAERTGGSVSTLTIQRTQQEDSAVYLCASSLQVALAYSTDTQYFGPGTRLTVL.

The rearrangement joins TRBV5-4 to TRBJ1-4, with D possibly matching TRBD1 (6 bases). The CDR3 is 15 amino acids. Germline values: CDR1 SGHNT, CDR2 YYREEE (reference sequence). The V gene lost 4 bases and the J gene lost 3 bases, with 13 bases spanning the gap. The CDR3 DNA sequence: TGTGCCAGCAGCCGTCAACAGGGTCCTAATGAAAAACTGTTTTTT. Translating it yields CASSRQQGPNEKLFF.

The CDR3 nucleotides read TGTGCCAGCAGCTTAGTTCGGGGAACGAACACTGAAGCTTTCTTT. Translation: CASSLVRGTNTEAFF. The V and J genes are TRBV7-9 and TRBJ1-1; no definite D call. The CDR3 loop spans 15 amino acids. Germline loops: CDR1 SEHNR, CDR2 FQNEAQ (reference sequence). The germline V and J ends were trimmed by 1 base and 1 base, with 10 bases remaining between them.

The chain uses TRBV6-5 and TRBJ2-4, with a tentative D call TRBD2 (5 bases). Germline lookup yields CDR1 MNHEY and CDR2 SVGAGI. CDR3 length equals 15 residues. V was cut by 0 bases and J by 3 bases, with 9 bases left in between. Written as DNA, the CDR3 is TGTGCCAGCAGTTACTCGAAGGAGGTCAAAAACATTCAGTACTTC. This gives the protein CASSYSKEVKNIQYF.

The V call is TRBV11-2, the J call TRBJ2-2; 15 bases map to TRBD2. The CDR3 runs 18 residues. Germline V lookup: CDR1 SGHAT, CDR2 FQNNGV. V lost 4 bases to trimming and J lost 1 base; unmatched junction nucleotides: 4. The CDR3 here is CASSSRTSGGGNTGELFF. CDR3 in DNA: TGTGCCAGCAGCTCCCGGACTAGCGGGGGGGGGAACACCGGGGAGCTGTTTTTT.

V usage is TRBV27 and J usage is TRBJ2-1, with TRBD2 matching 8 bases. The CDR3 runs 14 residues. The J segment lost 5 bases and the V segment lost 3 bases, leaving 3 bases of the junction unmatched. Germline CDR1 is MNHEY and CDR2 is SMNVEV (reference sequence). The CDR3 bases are TGTGCCAGCAGTTTGAGCGGGAGTCACAATGAGCAGTTCTTC. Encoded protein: CASSLSGSHNEQFF.

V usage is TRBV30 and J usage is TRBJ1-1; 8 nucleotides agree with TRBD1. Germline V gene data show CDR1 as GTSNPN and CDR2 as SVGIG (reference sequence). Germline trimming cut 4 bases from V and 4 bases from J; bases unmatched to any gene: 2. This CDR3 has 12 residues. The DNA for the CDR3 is TGTGCCTGGACCACAGGGGGCACTGAAGCTTTCTTT. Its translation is CAWTTGGTEAFF.

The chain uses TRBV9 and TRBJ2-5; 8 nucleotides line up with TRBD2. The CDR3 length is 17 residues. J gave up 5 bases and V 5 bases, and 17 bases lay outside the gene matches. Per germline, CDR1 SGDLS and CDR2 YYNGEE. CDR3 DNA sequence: TGTGCCAGCAGGCTCGGGTCGGGAGGGGCCCCAGGGGAGACCCAGTACTTC. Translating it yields CASRLGSGGAPGETQYF.

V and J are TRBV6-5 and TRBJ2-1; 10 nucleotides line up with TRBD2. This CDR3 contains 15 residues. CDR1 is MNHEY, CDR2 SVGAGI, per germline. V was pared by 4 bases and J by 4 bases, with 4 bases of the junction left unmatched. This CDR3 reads CASSSLAGAYNEQFF. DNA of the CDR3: TGTGCCAGCAGTTCGCTAGCGGGGGCTTACAATGAGCAGTTCTTC.

CDR3 sequence reads: CASSTGQGNEKLFF. CDR3 DNA sequence: TGTGCCAGCAGCACCGGACAGGGTAATGAAAAACTGTTTTTT. The rearrangement uses TRBV5-4 and TRBJ1-4; 8 positions match TRBD1. This CDR3 spans 14 amino acids. Germline V lookup: CDR1 SGHNT, CDR2 YYREEE (reference sequence). After removal of 4 bases from V and 4 bases from J, the junction contained 3 bases not matched to a gene.

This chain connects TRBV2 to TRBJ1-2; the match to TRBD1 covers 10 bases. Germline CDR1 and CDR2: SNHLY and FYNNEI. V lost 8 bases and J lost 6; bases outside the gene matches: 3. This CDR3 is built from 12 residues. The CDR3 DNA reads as TGTGCCAGCCTGACAGGGGGCGATGGCTACACCTTC. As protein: CASLTGGDGYTF. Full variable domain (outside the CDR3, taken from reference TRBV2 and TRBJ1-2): EPEVTQTPSHQVTQMGQEVILRCVPISNHLYFYWYRQILGQKVEFLVSFYNNEISEKSEIFDDQFSVERPDGSNFTLKIRSTKLEDSAMYFCASLTGGDGYTFGSGTRLTVV.

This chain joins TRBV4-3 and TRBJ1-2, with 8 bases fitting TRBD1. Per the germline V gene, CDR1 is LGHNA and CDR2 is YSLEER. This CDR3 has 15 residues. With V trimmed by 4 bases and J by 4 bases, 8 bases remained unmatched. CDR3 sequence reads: CASSLDRGIPYGYTF. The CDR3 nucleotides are TGCGCCAGCAGCCTTGACAGGGGCATTCCCTATGGCTACACCTTC.

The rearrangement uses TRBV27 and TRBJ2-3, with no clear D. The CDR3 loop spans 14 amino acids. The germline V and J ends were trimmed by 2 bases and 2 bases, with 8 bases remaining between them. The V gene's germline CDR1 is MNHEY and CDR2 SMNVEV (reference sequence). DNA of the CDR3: TGTGCCAGCAGTTTAGGGCAGACCACAGATACGCAGTATTTT. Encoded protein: CASSLGQTTDTQYF.

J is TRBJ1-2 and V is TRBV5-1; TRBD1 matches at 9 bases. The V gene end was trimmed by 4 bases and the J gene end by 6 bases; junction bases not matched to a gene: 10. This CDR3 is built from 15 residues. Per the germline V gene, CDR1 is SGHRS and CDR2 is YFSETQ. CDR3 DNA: TGCGCCAGCAGCACAAGGACAGGGGCGTTCGATGGCTACACCTTC. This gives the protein CASSTRTGAFDGYTF.

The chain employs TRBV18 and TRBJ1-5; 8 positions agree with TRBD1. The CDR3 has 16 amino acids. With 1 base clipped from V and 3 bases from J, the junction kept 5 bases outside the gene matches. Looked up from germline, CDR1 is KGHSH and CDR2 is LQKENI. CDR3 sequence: CASSPLLQGDNQPQHF. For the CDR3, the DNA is TGTGCCAGCTCACCACTCCTACAGGGGGACAATCAGCCCCAGCATTTT.

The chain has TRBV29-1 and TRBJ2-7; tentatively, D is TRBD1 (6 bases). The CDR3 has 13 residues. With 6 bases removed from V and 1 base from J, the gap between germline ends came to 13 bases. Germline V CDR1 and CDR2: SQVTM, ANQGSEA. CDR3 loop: CSVGGQGSYEQYF. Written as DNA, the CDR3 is TGCAGCGTGGGCGGGCAGGGGTCCTACGAGCAGTACTTC.

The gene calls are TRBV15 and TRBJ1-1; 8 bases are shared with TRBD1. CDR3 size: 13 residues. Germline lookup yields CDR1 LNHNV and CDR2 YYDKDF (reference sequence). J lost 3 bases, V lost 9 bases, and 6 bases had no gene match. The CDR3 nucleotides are TGTGCCACGCGACAGGGGACTTACACTGAAGCTTTCTTT. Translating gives CATRQGTYTEAFF.

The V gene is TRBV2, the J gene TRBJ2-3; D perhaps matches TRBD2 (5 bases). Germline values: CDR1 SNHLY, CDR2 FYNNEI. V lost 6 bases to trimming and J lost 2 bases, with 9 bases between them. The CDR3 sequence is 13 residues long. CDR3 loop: CASRAVLTDTQYF. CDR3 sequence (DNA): TGTGCCAGCAGAGCGGTCCTCACAGATACGCAGTATTTT. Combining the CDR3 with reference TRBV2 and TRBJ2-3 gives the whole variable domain EPEVTQTPSHQVTQMGQEVILRCVPISNHLYFYWYRQILGQKVEFLVSFYNNEISEKSEIFDDQFSVERPDGSNFTLKIRSTKLEDSAMYFCASRAVLTDTQYFGPGTRLTVL.

The CDR3 sequence: CASSPYGQGIDGYTF. The CDR3 DNA is TGTGCCAGCAGTCCCTACGGACAGGGAATTGATGGCTACACCTTC. This sequence joins TRBV6-5 and TRBJ1-2, with 8 bases aligning to TRBD1. The CDR3 is 15 residues long. Looked up from germline, CDR1 is MNHEY and CDR2 is SVGAGI. V dropped 5 bases and J dropped 6; count of bases not matched to a gene: 11.

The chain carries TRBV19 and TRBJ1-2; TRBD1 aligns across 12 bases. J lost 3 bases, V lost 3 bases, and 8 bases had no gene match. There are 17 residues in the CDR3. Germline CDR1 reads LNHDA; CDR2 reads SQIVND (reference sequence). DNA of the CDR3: TGTGCCAGTAGTATCTTGGGACAGGGGGCCGAGGACTATGGCTACACCTTC. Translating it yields CASSILGQGAEDYGYTF.

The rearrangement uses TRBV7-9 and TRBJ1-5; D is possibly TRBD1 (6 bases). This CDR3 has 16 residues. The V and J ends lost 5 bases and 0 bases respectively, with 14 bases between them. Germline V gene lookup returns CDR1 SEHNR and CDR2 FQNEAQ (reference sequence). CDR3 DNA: TGTGCCAGCAGCCCACCAGGGGACTATAGCAATCAGCCCCAGCATTTT. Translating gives CASSPPGDYSNQPQHF.

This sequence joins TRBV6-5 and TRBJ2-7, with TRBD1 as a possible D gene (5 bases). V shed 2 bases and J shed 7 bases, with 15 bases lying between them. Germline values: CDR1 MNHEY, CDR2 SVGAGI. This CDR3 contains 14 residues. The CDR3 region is CASSYEQGQGEQYF. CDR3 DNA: TGTGCCAGCAGTTACGAGCAGGGCCAGGGAGAGCAGTACTTC.

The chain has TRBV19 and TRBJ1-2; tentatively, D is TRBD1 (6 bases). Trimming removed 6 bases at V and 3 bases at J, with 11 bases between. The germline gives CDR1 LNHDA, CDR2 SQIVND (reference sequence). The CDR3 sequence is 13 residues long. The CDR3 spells CASSGQTDYGYTF. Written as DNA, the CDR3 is TGTGCCAGTAGCGGACAGACTGACTATGGCTACACCTTC.

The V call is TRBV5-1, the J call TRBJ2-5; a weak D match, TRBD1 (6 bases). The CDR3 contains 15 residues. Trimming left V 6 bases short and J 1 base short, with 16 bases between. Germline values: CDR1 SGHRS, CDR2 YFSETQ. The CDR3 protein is CASTITTGLQETQYF. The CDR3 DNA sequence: TGCGCCAGCACTATTACCACAGGGCTCCAAGAGACCCAGTACTTC.

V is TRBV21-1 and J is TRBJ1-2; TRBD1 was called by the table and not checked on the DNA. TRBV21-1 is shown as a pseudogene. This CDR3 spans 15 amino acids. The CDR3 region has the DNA TGTGCCAGCAGCAAACTTAAGGACAGTCACTATGGCTACACCTTC. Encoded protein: CASSKLKDSHYGYTF.

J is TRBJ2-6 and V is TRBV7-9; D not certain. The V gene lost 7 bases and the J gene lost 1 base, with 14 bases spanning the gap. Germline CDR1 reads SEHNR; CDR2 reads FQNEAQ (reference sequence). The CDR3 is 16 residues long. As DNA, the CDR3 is TGTGCCAGCACCCAGTGGCCTTCGTCTGGGGCCAACGTCCTGACTTTC. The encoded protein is CASTQWPSSGANVLTF.

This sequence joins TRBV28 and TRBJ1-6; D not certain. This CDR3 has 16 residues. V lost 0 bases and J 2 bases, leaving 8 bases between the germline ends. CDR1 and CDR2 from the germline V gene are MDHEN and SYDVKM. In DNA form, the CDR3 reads TGTGCCAGCAGTTTATGGGAGGACCCCTATAATTCACCCCTCCACTTT. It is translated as CASSLWEDPYNSPLHF.

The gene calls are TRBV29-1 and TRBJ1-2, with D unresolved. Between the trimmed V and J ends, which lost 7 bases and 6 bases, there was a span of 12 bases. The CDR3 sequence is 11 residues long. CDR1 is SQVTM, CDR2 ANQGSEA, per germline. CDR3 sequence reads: CSAPGRNGYTF. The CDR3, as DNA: TGCAGCGCTCCGGGAAGAAATGGCTACACCTTC.

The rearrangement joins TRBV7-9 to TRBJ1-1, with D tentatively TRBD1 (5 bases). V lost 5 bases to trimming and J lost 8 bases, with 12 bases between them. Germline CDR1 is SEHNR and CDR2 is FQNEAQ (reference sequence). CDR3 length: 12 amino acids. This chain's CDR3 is CASSHDSLEAFF. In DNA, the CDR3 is TGTGCCAGCAGCCATGACAGTCTGGAAGCTTTCTTT. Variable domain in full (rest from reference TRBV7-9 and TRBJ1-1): DTGVSQNPRHKITKRGQNVTFRCDPISEHNRLYWYRQTLGQGPEFLTYFQNEAQLEKSRLLSDRFSAERPKGSFSTLEIQRTEQGDSAMYLCASSHDSLEAFFGQGTRLTVV.